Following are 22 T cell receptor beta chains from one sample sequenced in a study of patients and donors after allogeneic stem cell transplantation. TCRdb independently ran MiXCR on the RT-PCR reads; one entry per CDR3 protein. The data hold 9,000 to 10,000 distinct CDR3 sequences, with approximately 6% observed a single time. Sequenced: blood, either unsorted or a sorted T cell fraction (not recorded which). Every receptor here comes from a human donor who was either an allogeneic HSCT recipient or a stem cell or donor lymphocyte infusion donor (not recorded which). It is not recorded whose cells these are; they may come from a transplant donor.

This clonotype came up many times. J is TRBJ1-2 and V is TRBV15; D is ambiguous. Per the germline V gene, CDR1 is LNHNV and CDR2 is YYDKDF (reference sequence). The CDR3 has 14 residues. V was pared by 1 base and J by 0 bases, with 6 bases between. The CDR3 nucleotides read TGTGCCACCAGCAGAGGATACTCTAACTATGGCTACACCTTC. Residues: CATSRGYSNYGYTF. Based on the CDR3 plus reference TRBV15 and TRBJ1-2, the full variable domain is DAMVIQNPRYQVTQFGKPVTLSCSQTLNHNVMYWYQQKSSQAPKLLFHYYDKDFNNEADTPDNFQSRRPNTSFCFLDIRSPGLGDTAMYLCATSRGYSNYGYTFGSGTRLTVV.

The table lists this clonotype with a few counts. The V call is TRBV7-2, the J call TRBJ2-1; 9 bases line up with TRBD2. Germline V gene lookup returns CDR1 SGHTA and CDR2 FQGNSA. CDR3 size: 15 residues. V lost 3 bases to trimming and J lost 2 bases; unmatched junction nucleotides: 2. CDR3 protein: CASSFAGGTYNEQFF. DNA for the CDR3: TGTGCCAGCAGCTTCGCGGGAGGGACCTACAATGAGCAGTTCTTC.

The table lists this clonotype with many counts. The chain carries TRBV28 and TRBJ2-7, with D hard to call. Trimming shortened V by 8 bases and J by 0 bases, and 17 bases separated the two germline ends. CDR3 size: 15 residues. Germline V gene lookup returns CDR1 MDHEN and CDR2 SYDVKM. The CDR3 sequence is CASGSIDRYSYEQYF. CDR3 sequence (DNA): TGTGCCAGCGGTTCAATAGACCGATACTCCTACGAGCAGTACTTC.

CDR3 nucleotide sequence: TGCAGTGCTAGAGATCGACTCAAGGAGCTGTTTTTT. Translating gives CSARDRLKELFF. The V and J genes are TRBV20-1 and TRBJ2-2; D gene unclear. V lost 0 bases and J 10 bases, leaving 9 bases between the germline ends. The CDR3 runs to 12 residues. CDR1 is DFQATT, CDR2 SNEGSKA, per germline (reference sequence).

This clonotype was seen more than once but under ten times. The CDR3 DNA reads as TGTGCCAGCAGCTCGGCAGGTGGGGATGGGTACAATGAGCAGTTCTTC. Protein sequence: CASSSAGGDGYNEQFF. The chain is built from TRBV11-2 and TRBJ2-1; D is ambiguous. The V end was cut by 4 bases, the J end by 4 bases, with 17 bases between. Looked up from germline, CDR1 is SGHAT and CDR2 is FQNNGV. The CDR3 covers 16 residues.

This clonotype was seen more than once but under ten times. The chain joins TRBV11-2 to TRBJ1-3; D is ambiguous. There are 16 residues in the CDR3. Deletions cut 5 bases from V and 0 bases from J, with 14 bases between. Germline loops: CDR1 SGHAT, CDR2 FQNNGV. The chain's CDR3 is CASSTIQRSSGNTIYF. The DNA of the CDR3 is TGTGCCAGCAGCACCATACAGAGAAGCTCTGGAAACACCATATATTTT.

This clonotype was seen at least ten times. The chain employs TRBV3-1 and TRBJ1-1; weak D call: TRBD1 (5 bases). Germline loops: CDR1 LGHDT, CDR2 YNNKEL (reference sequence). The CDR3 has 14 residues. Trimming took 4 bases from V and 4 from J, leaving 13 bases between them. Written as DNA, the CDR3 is TGTGCCAGCAGCCTACGGGGGGGGTCCACTGAAGCTTTCTTT. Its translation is CASSLRGGSTEAFF. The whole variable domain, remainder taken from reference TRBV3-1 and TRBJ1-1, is DTAVSQTPKYLVTQMGNDKSIKCEQNLGHDTMYWYKQDSKKFLKIMFSYNNKELIINETVPNRFSPKSPDKAHLNLHINSLELGDSAVYFCASSLRGGSTEAFFGQGTRLTVV.

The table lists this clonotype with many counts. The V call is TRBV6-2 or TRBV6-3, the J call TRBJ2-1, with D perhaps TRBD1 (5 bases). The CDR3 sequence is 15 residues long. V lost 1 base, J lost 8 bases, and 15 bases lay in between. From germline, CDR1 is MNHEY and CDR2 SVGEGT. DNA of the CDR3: TGTGCCAGCAGTTACTTCGCAGGGTATGGAGATGAGCAGTTCTTC. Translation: CASSYFAGYGDEQFF.

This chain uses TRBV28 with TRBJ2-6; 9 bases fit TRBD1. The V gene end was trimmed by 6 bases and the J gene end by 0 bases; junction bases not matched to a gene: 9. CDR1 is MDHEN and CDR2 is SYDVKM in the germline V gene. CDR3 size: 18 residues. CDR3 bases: TGTGCCAGCAGCCTACAGGGGGCTGCCTTCTCTGGGGCCAACGTCCTGACTTTC. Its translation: CASSLQGAAFSGANVLTF. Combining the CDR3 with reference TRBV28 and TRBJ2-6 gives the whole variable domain DVKVTQSSRYLVKRTGEKVFLECVQDMDHENMFWYRQDPGLGLRLIYFSYDVKMKEKGDIPEGYSVSREKKERFSLILESASTNQTSMYLCASSLQGAAFSGANVLTFGAGSRLTVL.

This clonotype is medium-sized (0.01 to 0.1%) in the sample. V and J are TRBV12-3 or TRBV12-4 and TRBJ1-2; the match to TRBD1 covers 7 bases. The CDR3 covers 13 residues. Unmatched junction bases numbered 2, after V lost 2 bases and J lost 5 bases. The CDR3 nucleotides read TGTGCCAGCAGTTTAAAGGGGGCGTATGGCTACACCTTC. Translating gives CASSLKGAYGYTF.

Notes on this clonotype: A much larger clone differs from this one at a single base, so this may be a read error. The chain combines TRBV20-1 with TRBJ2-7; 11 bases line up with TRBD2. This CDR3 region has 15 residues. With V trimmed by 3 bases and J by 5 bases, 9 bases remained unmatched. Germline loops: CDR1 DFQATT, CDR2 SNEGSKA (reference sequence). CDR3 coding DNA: TGCAGTGCTAGGTCAATAGCGGGAGGGCGACACGAGCAGTACTTC. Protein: CSARSIAGGRHEQYF.

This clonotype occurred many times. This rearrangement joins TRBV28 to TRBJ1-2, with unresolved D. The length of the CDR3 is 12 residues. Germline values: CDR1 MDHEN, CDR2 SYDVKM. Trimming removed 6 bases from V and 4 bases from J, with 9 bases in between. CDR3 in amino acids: CASSFGSYGYTF. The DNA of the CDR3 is TGTGCCAGCAGCTTCGGCAGCTATGGCTACACCTTC.

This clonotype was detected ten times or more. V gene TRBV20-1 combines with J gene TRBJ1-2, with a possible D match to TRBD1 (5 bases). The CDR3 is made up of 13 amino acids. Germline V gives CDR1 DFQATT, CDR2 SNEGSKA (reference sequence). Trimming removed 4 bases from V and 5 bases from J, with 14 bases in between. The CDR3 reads CSANGGTGYGYTF. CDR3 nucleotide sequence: TGCAGTGCTAATGGGGGGACGGGTTATGGCTACACCTTC.

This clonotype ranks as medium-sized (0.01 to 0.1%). Here the CDR3 DNA reads TGTGCCAGCAAGCAACAGGGATCGACCGGGGAGCTGTTTTTT. This sequence encodes CASKQQGSTGELFF. The V and J genes are TRBV2 and TRBJ2-2, with D possibly being TRBD1 (6 bases). The CDR3 runs to 14 residues. V lost 7 bases to trimming and J lost 5 bases, with 14 bases between them. The germline gives CDR1 SNHLY, CDR2 FYNNEI.

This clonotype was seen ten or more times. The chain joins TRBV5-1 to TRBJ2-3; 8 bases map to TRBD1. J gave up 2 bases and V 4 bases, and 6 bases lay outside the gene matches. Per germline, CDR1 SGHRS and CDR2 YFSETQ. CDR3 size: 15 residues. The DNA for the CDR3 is TGCGCCAGCAGCCTGGGACAGGAGGCCACAGATACGCAGTATTTT. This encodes CASSLGQEATDTQYF.

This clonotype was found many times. The CDR3 loop is CSARELLAGGNEQFF. Here the CDR3 DNA reads TGCAGTGCTAGAGAGTTACTAGCGGGAGGGAATGAGCAGTTCTTC. The chain carries TRBV20-1 and TRBJ2-1, with 13 bases matching TRBD2. The V and J ends lost 0 bases and 7 bases, in that order; junction bases with no gene match: 3. Germline assignment: CDR1 DFQATT and CDR2 SNEGSKA (reference sequence). This CDR3 is 15 amino acids long.

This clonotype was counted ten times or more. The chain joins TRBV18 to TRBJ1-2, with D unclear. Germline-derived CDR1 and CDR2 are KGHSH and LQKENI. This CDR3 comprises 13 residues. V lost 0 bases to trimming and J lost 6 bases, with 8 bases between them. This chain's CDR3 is CASSPPSGDGYTF. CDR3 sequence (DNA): TGTGCCAGCTCACCACCCTCCGGGGATGGCTACACCTTC.

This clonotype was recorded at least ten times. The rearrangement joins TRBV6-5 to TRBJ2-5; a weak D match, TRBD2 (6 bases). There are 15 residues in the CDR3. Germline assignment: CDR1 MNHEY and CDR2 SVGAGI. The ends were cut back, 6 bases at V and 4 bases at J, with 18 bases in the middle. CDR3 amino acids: CASRRTGTLTETQYF. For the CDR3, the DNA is TGTGCCAGCAGACGGACCGGGACTCTAACAGAGACCCAGTACTTC.

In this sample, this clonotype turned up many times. Written as DNA, the CDR3 is TGCGCCAGCAGCTTGGAGGGGACAGGATACTCCTACGAGCAGTACTTC. This codes for CASSLEGTGYSYEQYF. The rearrangement joins TRBV5-1 to TRBJ2-7; TRBD1 matches 8 bases. The CDR3 runs 16 residues. Per germline, CDR1 SGHRS and CDR2 YFSETQ. The V segment lost 0 bases and the J segment 0 bases; nucleotides outside the gene matches: 5. The full variable domain, its missing parts supplied by reference TRBV5-1 and TRBJ2-7, is KAGVTQTPRYLIKTRGQQVTLSCSPISGHRSVSWYQQTPGQGLQFLFEYFSETQRNKGNFPGRFSGRQFSNSRSEMNVSTLELGDSALYLCASSLEGTGYSYEQYFGPGTRLTVT.

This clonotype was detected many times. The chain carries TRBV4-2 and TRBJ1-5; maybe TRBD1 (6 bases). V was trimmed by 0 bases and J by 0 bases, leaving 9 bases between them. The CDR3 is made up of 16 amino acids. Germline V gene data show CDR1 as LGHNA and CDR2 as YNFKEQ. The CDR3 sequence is CASSQEGQFSNQPQHF. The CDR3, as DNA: TGTGCCAGCAGCCAAGAGGGACAATTTAGCAATCAGCCCCAGCATTTT.

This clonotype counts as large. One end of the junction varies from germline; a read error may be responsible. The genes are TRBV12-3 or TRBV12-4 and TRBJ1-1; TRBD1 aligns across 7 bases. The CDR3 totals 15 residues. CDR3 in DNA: TGTGCCAGCAGCCCTCACAGGGGAGGGAACTCTGAAGCTTTCTTT. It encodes CASSPHRGGNSEAFF.

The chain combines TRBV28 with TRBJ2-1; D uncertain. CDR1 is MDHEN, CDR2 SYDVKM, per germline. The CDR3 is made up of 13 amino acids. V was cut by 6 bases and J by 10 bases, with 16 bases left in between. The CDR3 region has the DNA TGTGCCAGCAGCCCGAAGCCGCGGTTCGAGCAGTTCTTC. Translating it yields CASSPKPRFEQFF.